The 18 T cell receptor beta chains in this list originate from one sample, sequenced in a study of blood T cell repertoires in COVID-19. The protocol was immunoSEQ multiplex PCR, while the TCRdb copy is restricted to in-frame clones and leaves out a portion. The table lists around 370,000 clones, around 87% of them singletons. Sequencing was done on a sample of peripheral blood. These TCRs come from a woman in her forties or fifties with COVID-19, enrolled during active disease.

In its sample, this clone was seen once. The chain uses TRBV5-1 and TRBJ2-7; maybe TRBD2 (6 bases). CDR1 is SGHRS, CDR2 YFSETQ, per germline. CDR3 length: 16 residues. The V end was cut by 4 bases, the J end by 6 bases, with 23 bases between. CDR3 sequence (DNA): TGCGCCAGCAGCCTGGGTTCGGGGGATTCGGCATCCGAGCAGTACTTC. The encoded protein is CASSLGSGDSASEQYF.

This chain joins TRBV5-5 and TRBJ2-2; 7 nucleotides align to TRBD2. Germline CDR1 and CDR2: SGHKS and YYEKEE (reference sequence). V gave up 3 bases and J gave up 1 base; unmatched junction bases: 12. The CDR3 covers 18 residues. DNA of the CDR3: TGTGCCAGCAGCTGGAGGGGCGGGGGTAACGAGAACACCGGGGAGCTGTTTTTT. Translated: CASSWRGGGNENTGELFF.

The rearrangement links TRBV19 to TRBJ1-1, with D possibly being TRBD1 (5 bases). Trimming took off 10 bases at V and 3 bases at J, with 21 bases between the two ends. The germline V gene has CDR1 LNHDA and CDR2 SQIVND (reference sequence). The CDR3 runs 15 residues. The CDR3 reads CATNMAGRGDTEAFF. The CDR3 nucleotides read TGTGCCACCAACATGGCGGGGAGGGGTGACACTGAAGCTTTCTTT. Full variable domain (missing parts from reference TRBV19 and TRBJ1-1): DGGITQSPKYLFRKEGQNVTLSCEQNLNHDAMYWYRQDPGQGLRLIYYSQIVNDFQKGDIAEGYSVSREKKESFPLTVTSAQKNPTAFYLCATNMAGRGDTEAFFGQGTRLTVV.

The table lists this clone with a count of one. CDR3 amino acids: CASSPGTVTEAYEQYF. CDR3 bases: TGTGCCAGCTCACCCGGAACGGTGACGGAGGCCTACGAGCAGTACTTC. The chain couples TRBV18 to TRBJ2-7; tentative D call: TRBD2 (5 bases). CDR3 length equals 16 residues. V was pared by 3 bases and J by 2 bases, with 17 bases between. CDR1 KGHSH and CDR2 LQKENI come from the germline V gene.

This chain uses TRBV5-4 with TRBJ1-4; a possible D gene is TRBD1 (6 bases). V was shortened by 3 bases and J by 6 bases, with 12 bases between the two germline ends. The CDR3 covers 14 residues. Germline CDR1 reads SGHNT; CDR2 reads YYREEE (reference sequence). This chain's CDR3 is CASSSYRDDEKLFF. CDR3 in DNA: TGTGCCAGCAGCTCCTACAGGGACGATGAAAAACTGTTTTTT.

This clone was detected only a few times. The gene calls are TRBV24-1 and TRBJ2-1, with 7 nucleotides matching TRBD2. J lost 5 bases, V lost 8 bases, and 8 bases had no gene match. CDR3 length: 14 residues. CDR1 and CDR2 (germline): KGHDR, SFDVKD. Here the CDR3 reads CATTTSRTHNEQFF. The CDR3 nucleotides are TGTGCCACCACGACTAGCAGAACCCACAATGAGCAGTTCTTC.

The chain combines TRBV20-1 with TRBJ1-4, with a tentative D call TRBD1 (6 bases). CDR1 and CDR2 from the germline V gene are DFQATT and SNEGSKA (reference sequence). Trimming left V 3 bases short and J 3 bases short, with 11 bases between. The CDR3 consists of 14 residues. The CDR3 loop is CSASRAGANEKLFF. DNA of the CDR3: TGCAGTGCTAGTAGGGCAGGGGCTAATGAAAAACTGTTTTTT.

The rearrangement links TRBV9 to TRBJ2-7; TRBD1 agrees at 7 bases. V lost 3 bases, J lost 3 bases, and 6 bases stayed unmatched. CDR1 SGDLS and CDR2 YYNGEE come from the germline V gene. The CDR3 is 14 residues long. The CDR3 DNA reads as TGTGCCAGCAGCGATCGACAGGGCAACTACGAGCAGTACTTC. Its protein is CASSDRQGNYEQYF.

This chain joins TRBV2 and TRBJ1-2; 8 bases line up with TRBD1. This CDR3 is built from 12 residues. From germline, CDR1 is SNHLY and CDR2 FYNNEI. V shed 7 bases, J shed 4 bases, and the junction held 2 bases outside the gene matches. The CDR3 bases are TGTGCCAGCACGGGACAGGTCTATGGCTACACCTTC. This gives the protein CASTGQVYGYTF. Based on the CDR3 plus reference TRBV2 and TRBJ1-2, the full variable domain is EPEVTQTPSHQVTQMGQEVILRCVPISNHLYFYWYRQILGQKVEFLVSFYNNEISEKSEIFDDQFSVERPDGSNFTLKIRSTKLEDSAMYFCASTGQVYGYTFGSGTRLTVV.

The V and J genes are TRBV18 and TRBJ2-7; TRBD1 agrees at 7 bases. Germline trimming cut 4 bases from V and 5 bases from J; bases unmatched to any gene: 8. This CDR3 is built from 14 residues. Germline V gives CDR1 KGHSH, CDR2 LQKENI. DNA for the CDR3: TGTGCCAGCTCACAAGACAGGGTTTCGAACGAGCAGTACTTC. Residues: CASSQDRVSNEQYF.

This rearrangement joins TRBV28 to TRBJ1-2, with 10 bases aligning to TRBD1. The CDR3 runs 15 residues. After removal of 5 bases from V and 4 bases from J, the junction contained 7 bases not matched to a gene. Germline-derived CDR1 and CDR2 are MDHEN and SYDVKM. CDR3 nucleotide sequence: TGTGCCAGCAGTCGTCCGGGACAGGGGAGCTATGGCTACACCTTC. This translates into CASSRPGQGSYGYTF.

The chain couples TRBV5-6 to TRBJ2-7, with a tentative D call TRBD2 (5 bases). Trimming removed 0 bases at V and 3 bases at J, with 10 bases between. This CDR3 is 14 amino acids long. Germline V lookup: CDR1 SGHDT, CDR2 YYEEEE. The CDR3 DNA is TGTGCCAGCAGCTTGGGAACCCGGGACTACGAGCAGTACTTC. Amino acid sequence: CASSLGTRDYEQYF.

The chain is built from TRBV7-3 and TRBJ2-3; unclear D gene. The germline V gene encodes CDR1 SGHTA and CDR2 FQGTGA. The CDR3 runs to 15 residues. Trimming stripped 1 base from V and 5 bases from J, with 13 bases between. The CDR3 nucleotides are TGTGCCAGCAGCTTAAGGCGGTCTGGTCGAGATACGCAGTATTTT. Translation gives CASSLRRSGRDTQYF.

V usage is TRBV4-1 and J usage is TRBJ2-7, with 7 bases lining up with TRBD1. Germline assignment: CDR1 MGHRA and CDR2 YSYEKL. CDR3 length: 14 amino acids. V lost 9 bases to trimming and J lost 0 bases; unmatched junction nucleotides: 8. CDR3 DNA: TGCGCCAGTAAACAACAGGGGACCTCCTACGAGCAGTACTTC. Translated: CASKQQGTSYEQYF.

This sequence joins TRBV3-1 (or the pseudogene TRBV3-2) and TRBJ2-5; 12 bases are a match to TRBD2. The germline gives CDR1 LGHDT, CDR2 YNNKEL (reference sequence). The CDR3 is made up of 17 amino acids. V gave up 0 bases and J gave up 4 bases; unmatched junction bases: 6. The CDR3 loop is CASSQDRLAGGGETQYF. The CDR3, as DNA: TGTGCCAGCAGCCAAGATCGCCTAGCGGGAGGGGGAGAGACCCAGTACTTC.

This clone occurred a few times. The chain carries TRBV6-4 and TRBJ1-4; 10 bases are shared with TRBD1. The CDR3 sequence is 12 residues long. Germline trimming cut 9 bases from V and 5 bases from J; bases unmatched to any gene: 0. Germline CDR1 reads MRHNA; CDR2 reads SNTAGT. CDR3 loop: CARDRGNEKLFF. The CDR3 bases are TGTGCCAGGGACAGGGGGAATGAAAAACTGTTTTTT.

This rearrangement joins TRBV30 to TRBJ1-6; 8 bases match TRBD1. V was clipped by 3 bases and J by 10 bases; unmatched bases: 2. The germline CDR1 and CDR2 sequences are GTSNPN and SVGIG (reference sequence). This CDR3 comprises 12 residues. The CDR3 DNA reads as TGTGCCTGGAGAAACAGGGGGTCACCCCTCCACTTT. Amino acids: CAWRNRGSPLHF. The complete variable domain, with remaining parts taken from reference TRBV30 and TRBJ1-6, reads SQTIHQWPATLVQPVGSPLSLECTVEGTSNPNLYWYRQAAGRGLQLLFYSVGIGQISSEVPQNLSASRPQDRQFILSSKKLLLSDSGFYLCAWRNRGSPLHFGNGTRLTVT.

The rearrangement joins TRBV3-1 (or the pseudogene TRBV3-2) to TRBJ2-3; 7 bases line up with TRBD2. This CDR3 comprises 13 residues. Germline lookup yields CDR1 LGHDT and CDR2 YNNKEL (reference sequence). With V trimmed by 5 bases and J by 3 bases, 2 bases remained unmatched. The CDR3 bases are TGTGCCAGCAGCTCGCGGGAGACAGATACGCAGTATTTT. It specifies CASSSRETDTQYF.